The next 15 T cell receptor beta chains were all read from a single sample in a study of cytomegalovirus exposure and HLA in healthy donors. Primers included in the PCR were 60 Vbeta and 13 Jbeta primers. The method was immunoSEQ multiplex PCR; TCRdb's version includes in-frame clones alone and lacks a portion of them. The top ten clones hold less than 20% of a sample with 45,000 to 75,000 clones, around two thirds of them seen once. The sequencing sample was made of PBMCs. The receptors come from a woman aged 60-75 years in good health and CMV-seropositive.

This chain links TRBV7-2 with TRBJ2-2; the D gene is possibly TRBD1 (5 bases). Trimming cost V 3 bases and J 4 bases, with 9 bases left between them. This CDR3 comprises 14 residues. The germline CDR1 and CDR2 sequences are SGHTA and FQGNSA. The CDR3 reads CASSFDRSTGELFF. The CDR3 DNA follows: TGTGCCAGCAGCTTTGACAGAAGCACCGGGGAGCTGTTTTTT.

This chain links TRBV6-5 with TRBJ1-1; D not resolved. Germline-derived CDR1 and CDR2 are MNHEY and SVGAGI. The germline V and J ends were trimmed by 0 bases and 7 bases, with 3 bases remaining between them. The CDR3 is made up of 11 amino acids. The CDR3 sequence is CASSYSGEAFF. CDR3 DNA sequence: TGTGCCAGCAGTTACTCCGGTGAAGCTTTCTTT.

This chain joins TRBV6-4 and TRBJ2-3; 11 nucleotides match TRBD2. V was clipped by 5 bases and J by 6 bases; unmatched bases: 4. Germline V lookup: CDR1 MRHNA, CDR2 SNTAGT. The CDR3 is 14 residues long. The CDR3 bases are TGTGCCAGCAGTCTTAGCGGGGGGGCGGATACGCAGTATTTT. Protein sequence: CASSLSGGADTQYF.

The rearrangement joins TRBV7-8 to TRBJ1-4; 8 nucleotides match TRBD1. The CDR3 consists of 16 residues. After removal of 4 bases from V and 3 bases from J, the junction contained 7 bases not matched to a gene. Germline lookup yields CDR1 SGHVS and CDR2 FQNEAQ. This CDR3 reads CASSYRQGAANEKLFF. CDR3 coding DNA: TGTGCCAGCAGCTACCGCCAGGGGGCGGCTAATGAAAAACTGTTTTTT.

V gene TRBV7-3 combines with J gene TRBJ1-1, with 8 bases identical to TRBD1. Germline-derived CDR1 and CDR2 are SGHTA and FQGTGA. Trimming at V came to 5 bases and at J to 5 bases, leaving 7 bases not matched to a gene. The length of the CDR3 is 14 residues. The DNA of the CDR3 is TGTGCCAGCAGCCTCGGACAGGGAAGGACTGAAGCTTTCTTT. Residues: CASSLGQGRTEAFF.

The V call is TRBV13, the J call TRBJ2-5; 10 positions agree with TRBD1. The germline V gene encodes CDR1 PRHDT and CDR2 FYEKMQ (reference sequence). CDR3 length: 14 amino acids. Germline trimming cut 6 bases from V and 4 bases from J; bases unmatched to any gene: 5. The CDR3 sequence is CASSRQGAGETQYF. The DNA of the CDR3 is TGTGCCAGCAGTCGACAGGGGGCGGGAGAGACCCAGTACTTC.

This clone was detected only once. The chain has TRBV18 and TRBJ2-6, with 8 nucleotides matching TRBD1. Germline CDR1 KGHSH, CDR2 LQKENI. The V segment lost 6 bases and the J segment 7 bases; nucleotides outside the gene matches: 14. There are 17 residues in the CDR3. The CDR3 DNA reads as TGTGCCAGCTCTCAGGGACAGGCGGCCCTAAGTGCCAACGTCCTGACTTTC. Its protein is CASSQGQAALSANVLTF.

The chain employs TRBV5-4 and TRBJ1-1, with a tentative D call TRBD1 (5 bases). Germline CDR1 and CDR2: SGHNT and YYREEE (reference sequence). This CDR3 is built from 15 residues. V dropped 4 bases and J dropped 5 bases, with 18 bases sitting between them. The DNA for the CDR3 is TGTGCCAGCAGCCCCCGGGGAGGGGAGGGGACTGAAGCTTTCTTT. It yields the protein CASSPRGGEGTEAFF.

The rearrangement joins TRBV10-1 to TRBJ2-7; 13 nucleotides align to TRBD2. The CDR3 extends over 17 amino acids. Germline values: CDR1 WNHNN, CDR2 SYGVQD (reference sequence). The V segment lost 7 bases and the J segment 0 bases; nucleotides outside the gene matches: 9. The CDR3 nucleotides read TGCGCCAGCATGAGAGGACTAGCGGGGGCGTCCTCCTACGAGCAGTACTTC. Protein: CASMRGLAGASSYEQYF.

This chain links TRBV10-3 with TRBJ1-2, with TRBD1 identical over 9 bases. CDR1 and CDR2 from the germline V gene are ENHRY and SYGVKD. After removal of 4 bases from V and 8 bases from J, the junction contained 5 bases not matched to a gene. The CDR3 has 13 residues. CDR3 bases: TGTGCCATCAGTGGGGACAGGGAGGGAGGCTACACCTTC. It translates to CAISGDREGGYTF.

Only a few counts were recorded for this clone. The chain is built from TRBV18 and TRBJ2-7; 8 bases fit TRBD1. Germline CDR1 reads KGHSH; CDR2 reads LQKENI. Trimming cost V 3 bases and J 2 bases; bases outside gene matches: 6. The CDR3 contains 15 residues. The CDR3 here is CASSPTGTGAYEQYF. CDR3 in DNA: TGTGCCAGCTCACCGACCGGGACAGGTGCCTACGAGCAGTACTTC.

This clone was counted a few times. V usage is TRBV7-2 and J usage is TRBJ2-7; TRBD1 aligns across 7 bases. The junction had 10 bases not matched to a gene; V was cut back by 0 bases and J by 2 bases. The CDR3 length is 17 residues. Germline V gene sequence: CDR1 SGHTA, CDR2 FQGNSA. DNA of the CDR3: TGTGCCAGCAGCTTAGCGCTTTCGTCCAGGGGGACCTACGAGCAGTACTTC. It yields the protein CASSLALSSRGTYEQYF.

The chain joins TRBV10-3 to TRBJ2-1; the match to TRBD2 covers 8 bases. There are 14 residues in the CDR3. With V trimmed by 2 bases and J by 4 bases, 1 base remained unmatched. Germline V CDR1 and CDR2: ENHRY, SYGVKD. This CDR3 reads CAISEGLAYNEQFF. CDR3 bases: TGTGCCATCAGTGAGGGACTAGCTTACAATGAGCAGTTCTTC.

The rearrangement joins TRBV6-6 to TRBJ2-3; tentative D call: TRBD1 (5 bases). From germline, CDR1 is MNHNY and CDR2 SVGAGI (reference sequence). Trimming took off 1 base at V and 0 bases at J, with 11 bases between the two ends. CDR3 length: 16 residues. Here the CDR3 reads CASSYLTGASTDTQYF. CDR3 in DNA: TGTGCCAGCAGTTACTTGACTGGGGCCAGCACAGATACGCAGTATTTT.

The V and J genes are TRBV19 and TRBJ1-1, with a weak D call TRBD1 (5 bases). Germline V gene data show CDR1 as LNHDA and CDR2 as SQIVND (reference sequence). The CDR3 runs to 15 residues. Between the trimmed V and J ends, which lost 4 bases and 2 bases, there was a span of 14 bases. CDR3 residues: CASSRVAGSNTEAFF. CDR3 sequence (DNA): TGTGCCAGTAGTAGGGTGGCAGGGTCTAACACTGAAGCTTTCTTT.